Described below is a single TCR beta chain sequence and its context. These data originate in a study of blood T cell repertoires in COVID-19. Study-wide context: COVID-19 samples, acute and convalescent, were from the United States, Italy and Spain.

The CDR3 has 14 amino acids. In germline, CDR1 is SGHDN, CDR2 FVKESK. Between the trimmed V and J ends, which lost 3 bases and 3 bases, there was a span of 11 bases. In the original analysis: Reference gene primer amplification gave nucleated cell count estimates. The table came from immunoSEQ multiplex PCR; TCRdb's copy has only in-frame clones and leaves some out. V, J and clone size were drawn from that table, and D and trimming were deduced from the DNA. The sample contains 65,000 to 95,000 clones, 80% of which appear only once. The sequencing sample was made of peripheral blood. The sequence was collected from a woman aged 40 to 50 with active or convalescent COVID-19. The chain uses TRBV14 and TRBJ1-2; the D gene is possibly TRBD1 (6 bases). CDR3 amino acids: CASSHRGFYYGYTF. The CDR3 DNA sequence: TGTGCCAGCAGCCACAGGGGTTTCTACTATGGCTACACCTTC.